The source of this T cell receptor (beta chain) is a study of blood T cell repertoires in COVID-19. This table comes from immunoSEQ multiplex PCR, and its TCRdb copy is limited to in-frame clones, with some not included. Of around 170,000 clones listed, roughly 90% were seen once; the top ten hold approximately 3%. The sequenced material came from peripheral blood. This receptor was obtained from a man in his 60s with acute or convalescent COVID-19.

The CDR3 nucleotides read TGTGCCAGTAGTATCGGACGAGGGGGATCAGATACGCAGTATTTT. Translation gives CASSIGRGGSDTQYF. The chain recombines TRBV19 with TRBJ2-3; perhaps TRBD1 as D (6 bases). The germline V gene has CDR1 LNHDA and CDR2 SQIVND (reference sequence). This CDR3 is 15 amino acids long. Trimming took 3 bases from V and 4 from J, leaving 14 bases between them.